Listed below are T cell receptor beta chains from one sample, sequenced in a study of T cell repertoires in cytomegalovirus infection. TCRdb called the reads again in MiXCR, with one record for every CDR3 protein. This sample carries some 400,000 distinct CDR3 sequences, around 18% of them seen once, and the ten largest clones take about 10%. Sequencing used PBMCs. The receptor set was obtained from a human donor in good health (CMV status not recorded). Some clones in this sample may be carry-over from other donors' samples. CDR3s include the opening cysteine and the closing phenylalanine or tryptophan. D genes are given only for firm matches. Clone sizes are given selectively: once, few, many, or a class where the clone is expanded.

>TRBJ2-7|many|TRBV7-2|15|TRBD2
CASSRNSGSWYEQYF
TGTGCCAGCAGCCGGAATAGCGGGAGTTGGTACGAGCAGTACTTC
>TRBJ2-3|few|TRBV10-3|13|.
CAISEGLIDTQYF
TGTGCCATCAGTGAGGGTTTAATTGATACGCAGTATTTT
>TRBJ2-1|many|TRBV7-2|15|TRBD1
CASSFGQGSYNEQFF
TGTGCCAGCAGCTTCGGACAGGGATCCTACAATGAGCAGTTCTTC
>TRBJ1-5|many|TRBV7-2|17|.
CASSPYGTVGTVLPQHF
TGTGCCAGCAGCCCGTACGGGACGGTCGGAACGGTTTTGCCCCAGCATTTT
>TRBJ2-7|few|TRBV6-2/TRBV6-3|11|.
CASSSLLEQYF
TGTGCCAGCAGTTCTCTCCTCGAGCAGTACTTC
>TRBJ2-1|.|TRBV2|13|.
CASSKGTYNEQFF
TGTGCCAGCAGTAAGGGAACCTACAATGAGCAGTTCTTC
>TRBJ1-1|many|TRBV7-2|17|TRBD1
CASSLAAGGGQRTEAFF
TGTGCCAGCAGCTTAGCGGCAGGGGGCGGGCAGCGAACTGAAGCTTTCTTT
>TRBJ2-1|.|TRBV20-1|15|.
CSARNRGGAGDEQFF
TGCAGTGCTAGAAACCGGGGCGGGGCCGGGGATGAGCAGTTCTTC
>TRBJ2-2|.|TRBV7-9|13|.
CARRGTNTGELFF
TGTGCCAGACGGGGAACGAACACCGGGGAGCTGTTTTTT
>TRBJ2-3|many|TRBV12-3/TRBV12-4|14|TRBD2
CASAKAGGADTQYF
TGTGCCAGCGCGAAGGCGGGGGGGGCAGATACGCAGTATTTT
>TRBJ2-1|few|TRBV20-1|15|TRBD2
CSARDPSGAYNEQFF
TGCAGTGCTAGAGATCCTAGCGGCGCCTACAATGAGCAGTTCTTC
>TRBJ2-3|.|TRBV5-8|17|.
CASSLVLMVRITDTQYF
TGTGCCAGCAGCTTGGTTCTAATGGTTCGTATTACAGATACGCAGTATTTT
>TRBJ1-2|few|TRBV28|16|.
CASSPTRQGWYYGYTF
TGTGCCAGCAGCCCAACCCGCCAGGGATGGTACTATGGCTACACCTTC
>TRBJ1-4|many|TRBV11-2|18|.
CASRRTATWRSTNEKLFF
TGTGCCAGCAGGCGGACAGCTACTTGGAGATCGACTAATGAAAAACTGTTTTTT
>TRBJ2-1|many|TRBV4-1|14|.
CASSQGQEYNEQFF
TGCGCCAGCAGCCAAGGACAAGAATACAATGAGCAGTTCTTC
>TRBJ1-2|.|TRBV29-1|18|.
CSAGGVTTSNNKNYGYTF
TGCAGCGCCGGTGGAGTCACAACCTCAAATAACAAAAACTATGGCTACACCTTC
>TRBJ2-2|.|TRBV2|14|.
CASSGLTLAGELFF
TGTGCCAGCAGTGGGTTAACACTCGCCGGGGAGCTGTTTTTT
>TRBJ2-1|many|TRBV7-2|11|.
CASSSVAEQFF
TGTGCCAGCAGCTCCGTTGCTGAGCAGTTCTTC
>TRBJ1-5|many|TRBV28|15|.
CASSSPKAYNQPQHF
TGTGCCAGCAGTTCCCCGAAAGCCTACAATCAGCCCCAGCATTTT
>TRBJ2-2|.|TRBV7-9|17|.
CASRLRTRDKASGELFF
TGTGCCAGCAGGTTACGTACCCGGGACAAAGCGTCCGGGGAGCTGTTTTTT
>TRBJ1-5|few|TRBV6-6|17|.
CASIARGGIGSNQPQHF
TGTGCCAGCATAGCACGGGGGGGGATAGGGAGCAATCAGCCCCAGCATTTT
>TRBJ2-5|.|TRBV7-2|16|TRBD2
CASSLSGSGYKETRYF
TGTGCCAGCAGCTTAAGTGGTAGCGGGTATAAAGAGACCCGGTACTTC
>TRBJ2-1|few|TRBV19|15|.
CASSRQRGVYNEQFF
TGTGCCAGTAGCCGACAGAGGGGTGTCTACAATGAGCAGTTCTTC
>TRBJ2-1|many|TRBV12-3/TRBV12-4|14|TRBD1
CASSPGQGANEQFF
TGTGCCAGCAGTCCAGGACAGGGAGCGAATGAGCAGTTCTTC
>TRBJ2-1|.|TRBV19|14|.
CASSITGRGNEQFF
TGTGCCAGTAGTATAACAGGGAGGGGGAATGAGCAGTTCTTC
>TRBJ2-7|once|TRBV20-1|14|TRBD1
CSARALDRGLEQYF
TGCAGTGCTAGGGCCCTCGACAGGGGGCTAGAGCAGTACTTC
>TRBJ2-3|many|TRBV7-2|14|.
CASSFRPLEDTQYF
TGTGCCAGCAGCTTCCGTCCCCTCGAGGATACGCAGTATTTT
>TRBJ2-3|.|TRBV12-3/TRBV12-4|14|TRBD2
CASSGGESTDTQYF
TGTGCCAGCAGTGGGGGGGAGAGCACAGATACGCAGTATTTT
>TRBJ2-1|many|TRBV7-2|13|.
CASSFRQVNEQFF
TGTGCCAGCAGTTTCAGGCAGGTGAATGAGCAGTTCTTC
>TRBJ2-3|.|TRBV24-1|15|.
CATSDTGRAGDTQYF
TGTGCCACCAGTGACACCGGACGGGCCGGGGATACGCAGTATTTT
>TRBJ2-1|.|TRBV30|10|.
CAGGSNEQFF
TGTGCCGGCGGATCTAATGAGCAGTTCTTC
>TRBJ2-7|few|TRBV5-1|16|TRBD2
CASTLISGRAGSEQYF
TGCGCCAGCACCCTCATTAGCGGGAGGGCCGGCTCCGAGCAGTACTTC
>TRBJ1-2|.|TRBV5-1|15|.
CASSQSRRADDGYTF
TGCGCCAGCAGCCAGAGCCGTAGGGCGGATGATGGCTACACCTTC
>TRBJ1-1|.|TRBV2|14|.
CASLKQGRNTEAFF
TGTGCCAGCCTTAAGCAGGGCAGGAACACTGAAGCTTTCTTT
>TRBJ2-1|many|TRBV6-6|21|TRBD1
CASSYDPLTGGGRAAYNEQFF
TGTGCCAGCAGTTACGATCCACTTACAGGGGGCGGGAGAGCCGCCTACAATGAGCAGTTCTTC
>TRBJ2-3|.|TRBV28|15|TRBD2
CASRIAGVEVDTQYF
TGTGCCAGCAGAATAGCGGGAGTGGAGGTAGATACGCAGTATTTT
>TRBJ2-1|.|TRBV20-1|13|.
CSASRGDAPEQFF
TGCAGTGCTAGTCGCGGGGACGCACCCGAGCAGTTCTTC
>TRBJ2-7|many|TRBV7-2|15|TRBD1
CASSRGLGGAYEQYF
TGTGCCAGCAGCAGGGGGCTAGGCGGAGCCTACGAGCAGTACTTC
>TRBJ2-5|few|TRBV20-1|12|TRBD1
CSAEDRGETQYF
TGCAGTGCCGAGGACAGGGGAGAGACCCAGTACTTC
>TRBJ1-2|.|TRBV4-1|15|.
CASRTEERVGYGYTF
TGCGCCAGCAGGACCGAAGAGAGGGTAGGCTATGGCTACACCTTC
>TRBJ2-3|.|TRBV4-1|17|TRBD2
CASSQVFGGVPTDTQYF
TGCGCCAGCAGCCAAGTCTTCGGGGGGGTTCCCACAGATACGCAGTATTTT
>TRBJ1-2|.|TRBV10-3|13|TRBD1
CATTGTGKDGYTF
TGTGCCACGACCGGGACAGGGAAGGATGGCTACACCTTC
>TRBJ2-5|few|TRBV20-1|17|TRBD2
CSAFVTTSGGVKETQYF
TGCAGTGCTTTTGTTACGACTAGCGGGGGGGTGAAAGAGACCCAGTACTTC
>TRBJ2-4|.|TRBV19|15|TRBD1
CASSQWQGVENIQYF
TGTGCCAGTAGTCAGTGGCAGGGGGTCGAAAACATTCAGTACTTC
>TRBJ2-1|.|TRBV20-1|15|TRBD2
CSARFSGGGYNEQFF
TGCAGTGCTAGGTTCAGCGGGGGGGGATACAATGAGCAGTTCTTC
>TRBJ2-3|many|TRBV7-2|16|TRBD1
CASSLGTGALGHTQYF
TGTGCCAGCAGCCTCGGGACAGGGGCCCTGGGGCATACGCAGTATTTT
>TRBJ2-5|few|TRBV4-1|17|.
CASSRYPLFPAKETQYF
TGCGCCAGCAGCCGATACCCCCTATTCCCGGCGAAGGAGACCCAGTACTTC
>TRBJ1-1|many|TRBV7-2|14|.
CASSLIGTPREAFF
TGTGCCAGCAGCCTCATTGGGACTCCCAGAGAAGCTTTCTTT
>TRBJ2-1|few|TRBV15|15|TRBD1
CATSRPGQGYNEQFF
TGTGCCACCAGCAGACCGGGACAGGGGTACAATGAGCAGTTCTTC
>TRBJ2-3|.|TRBV20-1|14|TRBD2
CSANPGLAPDTQYF
TGCAGTGCTAACCCCGGACTAGCTCCAGATACGCAGTATTTT
>TRBJ1-5|.|TRBV20-1|11|.
CSLDSNQPQHF
TGCAGTTTAGACAGCAATCAGCCCCAGCATTTT
>TRBJ1-1|.|TRBV7-2|13|.
CASSLDGGMGAFF
TGTGCCAGCAGCTTAGATGGCGGCATGGGGGCTTTCTTT
>TRBJ2-2|few|TRBV6-2/TRBV6-3|17|.
CASSYPTGLTGTGELFF
TGTGCCAGCAGTTATCCAACCGGACTAACCGGCACCGGGGAGCTGTTTTTT
>TRBJ1-4|many|TRBV7-9|14|.
CASSLRRTDEKLFF
TGTGCCAGCAGCTTACGACGGACGGATGAAAAACTGTTTTTT
>TRBJ2-3|.|TRBV7-2|13|TRBD2
CASSSGTSYTQYF
TGTGCCAGCAGCTCCGGGACTAGCTATACGCAGTATTTT
>TRBJ2-3|.|TRBV20-1|17|TRBD2
CSAIGLAGGANTDTQYF
TGCAGTGCTATAGGACTAGCGGGAGGCGCTAACACAGATACGCAGTATTTT
>TRBJ1-5|few|TRBV11-2|15|.
CASSLIHGPNQPQHF
TGTGCCAGCAGCTTAATCCATGGGCCCAATCAGCCCCAGCATTTT